The sequence of this TCR beta chain was determined in a study of blood T cell repertoires in COVID-19. Looking at the study overall: T cells, B-cell-depleted T cells, or PBMCs provided the cDNA or gDNA that served as material.

V was trimmed by 1 base and J by 5 bases, leaving 8 bases between them. This CDR3 region has 14 residues. Germline values: CDR1 LNHDA, CDR2 SQIVND (reference sequence). Original handling: Amplification with reference gene primers provided the estimates of nucleated cell counts. The table came from immunoSEQ multiplex PCR; TCRdb's copy has only in-frame clones and leaves some out. V and J calls plus clone size are reproduced from that table; the DNA served to infer D and trimming. The profile shows 140,000 to 150,000 clones, 80% of them singletons. Sample: peripheral blood. The chain has TRBV19 and TRBJ1-4, with D possibly matching TRBD1 (6 bases). This clonotype originated in a man aged 60 to 69 with active or convalescent COVID-19. The CDR3 DNA reads as TGTGCCAGTAGTATAGGGACAGCAAATGAAAAACTGTTTTTT. This gives the protein CASSIGTANEKLFF.